One T cell receptor beta chain is described in this entry. What it binds is unknown. CDR1 is SEHNR, CDR2 FQNEAQ, per germline (reference sequence). This CDR3 has 16 amino acids. Trimming pared 3 bases from V and 0 bases from J, leaving 14 bases between. At sampling all donors were nominally healthy, likely with unrecorded immune exposures. A multiplex PCR was run with 60 Vbeta primers and 13 Jbeta primers. Some clones are missing from TCRdb's copy, which holds only in-frame ones; the method was immunoSEQ multiplex PCR. The profile covers roughly 180,000 clones, with approximately 77% appearing a single time and more than 2.5% taken by the ten largest. This sample stems from a study of cytomegalovirus exposure and HLA in healthy donors. Study outcomes and limitations: A later analysis showed TCR association rates differing by HLA locus, peaking at DRB1 and lowest at HLA-C.

V usage is TRBV7-9 and J usage is TRBJ1-1; a weak D match, TRBD1 (5 bases). Material: PBMCs. The TCR sequence derives from a female donor in good health and CMV-seronegative. The CDR3 sequence is CASSFDGHVVNTEAFF. In nucleotides, the CDR3 is TGTGCCAGCAGCTTTGACGGACACGTGGTGAACACTGAAGCTTTCTTT.